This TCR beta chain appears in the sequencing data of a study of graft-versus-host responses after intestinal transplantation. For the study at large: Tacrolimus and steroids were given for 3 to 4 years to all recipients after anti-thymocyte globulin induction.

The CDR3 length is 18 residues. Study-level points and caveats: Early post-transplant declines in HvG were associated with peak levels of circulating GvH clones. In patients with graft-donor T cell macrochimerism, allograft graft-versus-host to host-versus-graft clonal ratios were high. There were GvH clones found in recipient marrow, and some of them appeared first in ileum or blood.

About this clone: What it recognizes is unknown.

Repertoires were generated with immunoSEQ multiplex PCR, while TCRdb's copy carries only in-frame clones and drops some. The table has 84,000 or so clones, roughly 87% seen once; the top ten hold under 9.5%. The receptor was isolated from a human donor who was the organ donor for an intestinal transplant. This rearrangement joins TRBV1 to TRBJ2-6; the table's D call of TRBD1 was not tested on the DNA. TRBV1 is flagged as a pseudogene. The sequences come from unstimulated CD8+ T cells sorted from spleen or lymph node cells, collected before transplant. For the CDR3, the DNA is TGCACCAGCAGGCCTTTCTGTTTGTGCACAAGTCGGGCCAACGTCCTGACTTTC. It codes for CTSRPFCLCTSRANVLTF.